This TCR beta chain was identified during a study of cytomegalovirus exposure and HLA in healthy donors (dated by TCRdb to 2016 to 2017). Broadly, across the study: An earlier analysis of roughly 630 of the donors reported roughly 270 Gb of sequence data and 120 million or so unique TCR beta sequences from 150 million to 200 million T cells. In a later analysis, previously published TCR beta repertoires from 500 to 750 donors were re-analyzed and high-resolution HLA genotyping was added so that TCR occurrence patterns could be studied. All discovery cohort repertoires had been generated on a single sequencing platform. Typing coverage varied by locus: roughly 620-640 donors for A, B, C, DRB1 and DQB1; approximately 520 for DQA1; more than 600 for DPA1; 450 to 480 for DPB1. Alongside the repertoire data, information on donor age, sex, ethnicity and CMV serostatus was compiled. An earlier analysis of 587 of the donors used high-throughput TCR beta sequencing to judge whether each TCR beta V gene segment behaved as functional or pseudogenic. Class I and class II HLA loci were covered by the typing at four-digit resolution. Four or five DR-DQ haplotypes were handled as single units for association and clustering because linkage in the cohort was strong. In addition to the first cohort of 650 to 750 subjects, a separate validation cohort of some 120 different subjects was used. Rather than using new phenotypic data, the later analysis identified candidate immune exposures from TCR beta sequences and from how often those sequences occurred across donors. A later genetic analysis used genome-wide SNP genotypes for about three fifths of the 666 donors, treating that subset as a discovery cohort. Roughly 300 gigabases of sequencing data and tens of millions of unique TCR sequences were included in an early release covering around 650 HLA-typed donors. To predict cytomegalovirus infection status, the study brought together high-throughput TCR immunosequencing, statistical association of individual TCRs with disease status, and machine learning. The genetic ancestry cluster associated with self-reported Caucasian donors included around four fifths of the 398 genotyped donors. Among over 350 genotyped donors of the cohort, an average of around 240,000 unique TCR beta nucleotide sequences were sequenced per donor, roughly 20% of them non-productive. The aim of the study was to test whether cataloging public T cell receptors could identify signatures of past pathogen exposure. The study profiled the T cell repertoires of hundreds of subjects by immunosequencing and related them to cytomegalovirus serostatus. The paper as a whole reports these results and caveats: An earlier analysis of around 600 of the donors showed that most TCR beta V segments appeared in productive rearrangements either about 87% or about 30% of the time, which broadly matched IMGT annotations. A later analysis found that TCR association rates varied across HLA loci, with DRB1 alleles showing the most associated TCRs and HLA-C alleles the fewest. Approximately 18 rarely observed V segments, including chromosome 9 orphons, were excluded from the earlier analysis of several hundred of the donors because counts were too low. Most TCR sequences were seen in very few donors, while some public TCRs were found in many individuals. Presence/absence analyses assumed roughly uniform sequencing depth across donors, an assumption that may not hold. The cohort was sequenced for TCR beta chains only, and without alpha or paired-chain data the features that could be detected were limited. A further reported finding was that TCR beta sequences accurately predicted the HLA-A and HLA-B alleles for most subjects in the first cohort. Correlated functional status among segregating V segments might reflect linkage disequilibrium, but an unknown experimental factor could not be ruled out. The only immune exposure information available for the cohort was CMV serostatus. It was suggested by the authors that the approach could potentially be generalized to other disease states and immunological phenotypes. In a later analysis, HLA-associated TCR beta chains showed more clonal expansion and lower generation probabilities than non-associated chains that were equally common. Compared with the roughly 720-donor mean, donors in an Asian-associated ancestry cluster had fewer N-insertions in productive TCRs, according to a later genetic analysis. A cluster of highly shared sequence variants was judged likely to represent a technical artifact of the sequencing pipeline. Because some donors lacked HLA typing at each locus, the association tests relied only on the typed subset. The study listed 164 TCR beta chains as associated with cytomegalovirus. Strong co-occurrence of HLA alleles, especially DR and DQ, made assigning TCR associations to individual alleles difficult. A later analysis reported that several top co-occurrence clusters appeared linked to parvovirus B19, influenza, CMV and Epstein-Barr virus. Specific HLA alleles were associated with more than 15,000 TCR beta sequences at a false discovery rate of 0.05 in a later analysis. The 87-base-pair reads could not distinguish some IMGT-functional V segments, including TRBV6-2 and TRBV6-3, so those segments were excluded. V-gene and J-gene trimming of TCR beta chains was associated with a missense DCLRE1C variant in a later genetic analysis, and the association was replicated in an independent cohort. A later analysis found that most CMV-associated TCR beta chains appeared HLA-restricted, with HLA associations seemingly driven largely by CMV exposure. Cytomegalovirus status was reported to be diagnosed by the classifier with high specificity and sensitivity in both the original and validation cohorts. In vitro tests confirmed that a few of the cytomegalovirus-associated TCR beta chains recognize cytomegalovirus antigens.

Reading from cysteine to phenylalanine, the CDR3 counts 14 amino acids. Left in the record is the CDR3 DNA by itself, 42 bases read in frame from the first base. CDR1 and CDR2, looked up from the germline V gene, are KGHSH and LQKENI. V is cut by 6 bases and J by 7 bases, and the space between the germline ends is 18 bases. The library was produced with the immunoSEQ multiplex PCR assay. A mixture of 60 forward primers for TCR Vbeta segments and 13 reverse primers for TCR Jbeta segments was used in the multiplex PCR. A multiplex PCR assay on genomic DNA amplified the CDR3 region of rearranged TCR beta genes. On the Illumina HiSeq System, the amplified TCR beta libraries were sequenced as 87-base-pair reads. Per the source publication's procedure: In a later analysis, tens of millions of unique TCR beta chains were counted across the 500 to 700 repertoires, and roughly 10 million of these chains were shared by at least two donors. To remove PCR and sequencing errors, raw reads were error-corrected and collapsed into unique sequences using a nearest-neighbor algorithm that merged closely related sequences. Alignment of CDR3 sequences to IMGT reference sequences was used to assign V, D and J gene segments. For a sequence to be retained, a match of at least six nucleotides to both a V gene segment and a J gene segment was required. Rearrangements were called productive when the CDR3 lacked stop codons and stayed in frame with V and J; all others were non-productive. CDR3 was defined by IMGT convention, running from the second conserved V-encoded cysteine to the conserved J-encoded phenylalanine. Sequences without an unambiguous match to a single V gene segment were excluded from the earlier analysis of about 600 of the donors. In an earlier analysis of some 590 of the donors, a V segment was called functional when productive rearrangements were above 56.7%, and segregating when the standard deviation between donors exceeded 5%. A statistical classification framework was developed to diagnose cytomegalovirus status using the catalog of TCR beta chain sequences. V and J gene assignment, in a later analysis, came from comparing TCR nucleotide sequences with IMGT/GENE-DB human TR gene sequences. In a later analysis, CDR3 sequences and most-parsimonious VDJ recombination scenarios were assigned using the TCRdist pipeline. In a later analysis, every TCR beta chain was defined by the combination of its CDR3 amino acid sequence and its V-gene family, and reads without a unique V-gene family were dropped. As a way to deal with suspected cross-contamination and a sequencing artifact, a later analysis dropped 450 to 700 nucleotide sequences that were highly shared and had low generation probability. For each public chain, a later analysis derived a clonal expansion index from normalized ranks of inferred template counts within each repertoire. In a later analysis, generation probabilities were computed with a VDJ recombination model fitted to out-of-frame rearrangements, and the resulting probabilities were checked against IGoR. In a later analysis, TCR-TCR, TCR-HLA and TCR-CMV co-occurrence was scored with hypergeometric tests, and a repertoire-size bias correction was applied to TCR pairs. In a later analysis, false discovery rates were estimated by permuting HLA or CMV assignments 20 times. In a later analysis, co-occurring TCRs were grouped using DBSCAN, with TCRdist sequence similarity added in when clustering inside HLA-allele-positive subsets. For co-occurrence clustering, repertoires with fewer than 30,000 or more than 120,000 public chains were excluded, along with roughly 5 repertoires with anomalous nucleotide sharing. The immuneACCESS repertoire file appears here via TCRdb, limited to in-frame rearrangements. These files lack a portion of the clones; in checked studies, under half of the deficit traces to unresolved V genes, and the cause of the others is not known. V and J calls and clone size come straight from that table; D and trimming were deduced from the DNA. The sample profile shows some 130,000 clones; approximately 74% of them were found once. The ten biggest clones cover roughly 7% of the sample.

The cohort comprised fewer than 700 healthy bone marrow donors. All cohort members were sampled while nominally healthy, although unrecorded immune exposures were likely present. The donor was CMV seronegative and belonged to the group of roughly 330 seronegative cohort members. Each donor provided a peripheral blood sample, and peripheral blood mononuclear cells were used for TCR beta sequencing. The Qiagen DNeasy Blood Extraction Kit was used to extract genomic DNA from the blood cell samples. Comment on this clone: Its antigen specificity is not known. Base qualities are missing; no much larger clone stands one base away.

Recombination joined TRBV18 with TRBJ1-1; perhaps TRBD1 is the D gene, with 6 bases matching. This TCR derives from a male donor in good health and CMV-seronegative. The specimen was PBMCs. The nucleotide sequence is TGTGCCAGCTCGCCAACAGGGTGGGCTCTTGAAGCTTTCTTT. It translates as CASSPTGWALEAFF.